The 27 T cell receptor beta chains listed next were all sequenced from one sample in a study of blood T cells in healthy people across ages. PCR was performed a second time for about 6 to 12 cycles using a sample-barcoded 5' primer and a J-beta primer mix. TCRdb independently ran MiXCR on the 5' RACE reads; one entry per CDR3 protein. The sample has around 870,000 distinct CDR3 sequences, less than 35% seen once. What was sequenced was blood. The receptors were sampled from a woman older than 75 in good health.

V and J are TRBV7-2 and TRBJ2-2; TRBD2 matches at 13 bases. The germline V gene has CDR1 SGHTA and CDR2 FQGNSA. CDR3 length equals 16 residues. V lost 5 bases, J lost 7 bases, and 7 bases stayed unmatched. As DNA, the CDR3 is TGTGCCAGCAGCACCACTAGCGGGGGGGCCGGCGGGGAGCTGTTTTTT. Amino acids: CASSTTSGGAGGELFF.

At least ten counts were recorded for this clonotype. This chain links TRBV6-6 with TRBJ2-7, with 7 nucleotides matching TRBD1. V was pared by 10 bases and J by 2 bases, with 14 bases of the junction left unmatched. CDR1 is MNHNY, CDR2 SVGAGI, per germline (reference sequence). The CDR3 spans 15 residues. The CDR3 reads CATNGENRGAYEQYF. The CDR3 DNA is TGTGCCACCAATGGGGAAAACAGGGGCGCCTACGAGCAGTACTTC.

Concerning this clonotype itself: A read error may be the cause here, since a much bigger clone is one base away. The chain couples TRBV20-1 to TRBJ2-3, with 8 bases aligning to TRBD1. The CDR3 is 12 amino acids. The V segment lost 5 bases and the J segment 5 bases; nucleotides outside the gene matches: 3. Germline loops: CDR1 DFQATT, CDR2 SNEGSKA (reference sequence). The CDR3 is CSAGDRIDTQYF. CDR3 nucleotide sequence: TGCAGTGCTGGGGACAGGATAGATACGCAGTATTTT.

This clonotype was observed a handful of times. The chain uses TRBV6-1 and TRBJ2-5, with D possibly called TRBD1 or TRBD2 (5 bases each). This CDR3 contains 13 residues. Germline CDR1 is MNHNS and CDR2 is SASEGT. The V and J ends lost 6 bases and 11 bases respectively, with 19 bases between them. Here the CDR3 DNA reads TGTGCCAGCAGGGGCTCATCTAGGGGAGAGCAGTACTTC. Protein product: CASRGSSRGEQYF.

This clonotype was counted many times. V and J are TRBV24-1 and TRBJ2-1; the match to TRBD2 covers 10 bases. CDR1 and CDR2 (germline): KGHDR, SFDVKD. CDR3 length: 19 amino acids. Trimming took 2 bases from V and 1 from J; bases not matched to a gene: 10. The CDR3 nucleotides are TGTGCCACCAGTGATTGGGGGGTTAGCGGGGGGCATTCCTACAATGAGCAGTTCTTC. It translates to CATSDWGVSGGHSYNEQFF.

The chain employs TRBV7-9 and TRBJ2-5; 7 positions match TRBD2. The germline V gene encodes CDR1 SEHNR and CDR2 FQNEAQ (reference sequence). The V and J ends lost 0 bases and 9 bases, in that order; junction bases with no gene match: 13. There are 16 residues in the CDR3. The CDR3 loop is CASSLASGLPSVAQYF. DNA for the CDR3: TGTGCCAGCAGCTTAGCTAGCGGGCTCCCTTCAGTTGCCCAGTACTTC.

This clonotype was seen many times. The genes are TRBV28 and TRBJ2-7; TRBD1 matches at 12 bases. This CDR3 contains 17 residues. Germline values: CDR1 MDHEN, CDR2 SYDVKM. The V and J ends lost 6 bases and 5 bases, in that order; junction bases with no gene match: 14. The CDR3 nucleotides read TGTGCCAGCAGCCTAAGGCCTGGGACAGGGGGCAACGACGAGCAGTACTTC. Its translation is CASSLRPGTGGNDEQYF.

As to this clonotype: The junction and the germline gene differ at one end; a read error may be behind it. This chain links TRBV7-7 with TRBJ2-5; a possible D gene is TRBD2 (5 bases). CDR3 length: 14 residues. Germline CDR1 SSHAT, CDR2 FNYEAQ (reference sequence). The CDR3 sequence: CSSSLVYGIGTQYF. CDR3 bases: TGTTCCAGCAGCTTAGTTTACGGGATTGGGACCCAGTACTTC.

This clonotype was counted a few times. CDR3 region: CSASAQGGYEQYF. Written as DNA, the CDR3 is TGCAGTGCTAGTGCGCAGGGGGGCTACGAGCAGTACTTC. The chain uses TRBV20-1 and TRBJ2-7; D is perhaps TRBD1 (7 bases). This CDR3 is built from 13 residues. Trimming pared 3 bases from V and 3 bases from J, leaving 12 bases between. CDR1 is DFQATT and CDR2 is SNEGSKA in the germline V gene (reference sequence).

This clonotype was detected ten times or more. An end of the junction does not agree with germline; a read error may underlie this. CDR3 in DNA: TGTGCCAGCAGCTTAGTAGGACAGACGCAGTACTTC. This gives the protein CASSLVGQTQYF. The chain is built from TRBV11-2 and TRBJ2-5; D possibly corresponds to TRBD1 (6 bases). This CDR3 contains 12 residues. From germline, CDR1 is SGHAT and CDR2 FQNNGV.

This clonotype has only a few counts. Just one base apart from a much larger clone, this may be a read error. The DNA of the CDR3 is TGTGCCAGCAGTTTTTCGGAAGCGAATGAGCAGTACTTC. Translated: CASSFSEANEQYF. The V and J genes are TRBV12-3 or TRBV12-4 and TRBJ2-7; no firm D call. V was pared by 3 bases and J by 7 bases, with 13 bases between. The CDR3 has 13 amino acids.

The table lists this clonotype with a few counts. Possible read error: a much larger clone is one base away. This chain joins TRBV5-1 and TRBJ1-4, with no clear D. CDR1 and CDR2 (germline): SGHRS, YFSETQ. There are 15 residues in the CDR3. CDR3 sequence (DNA): TGCGCCAGCAGCTTGGAGTCCCCTTTCCGAGAAAAACGGTTTTTT. Residues: CASSLESPFREKRFF.

V and J are TRBV18 and TRBJ2-5; D is undetermined. The germline CDR1 and CDR2 sequences are KGHSH and LQKENI. The V end lost 6 bases, the J end lost 5 bases, and 16 bases lay between the germline ends. The CDR3 contains 14 residues. The chain's CDR3 is CASSLTRQAETQYF. For the CDR3, the DNA is TGTGCCAGCTCCCTCACCAGGCAGGCTGAGACCCAGTACTTC.

As for this clonotype: A read error is possible here, since a much larger clone lies one base away. A read error is likely, as this CDR3 ends without the conserved phenylalanine or tryptophan. CDR3 in DNA: TGTGCCAGCAGGACGGCCCGCGGGGGGGCCGGAGATACGCAGTATTGT. It codes for CASRTARGGAGDTQYC. This chain connects TRBV27 to TRBJ2-3; 9 nucleotides align to TRBD2. V gave up 6 bases and J gave up 5 bases; unmatched junction bases: 12. CDR1 is MNHEY, CDR2 SMNVEV, per germline (reference sequence). CDR3 length: 16 residues.

In its sample, this clonotype was seen many times. The rearrangement joins TRBV6-2 or TRBV6-3 to TRBJ2-5; either TRBD1 or TRBD2 may fit D (5 bases each). V was clipped by 1 base and J by 4 bases, with 16 bases between them. Germline V gives CDR1 MNHEY, CDR2 SVGEGT. The CDR3 runs 16 residues. This CDR3 reads CASSYWGSPLAETQYF. CDR3 coding DNA: TGTGCCAGCAGTTACTGGGGGTCGCCCCTTGCAGAGACCCAGTACTTC.

In DNA, the CDR3 is TGCGCCAGCAGCTTGGGGTGGCCGAACACTGAAGCTTTCTTT. Amino acid sequence: CASSLGWPNTEAFF. The chain joins TRBV5-1 to TRBJ1-1; D is ambiguous. The length of the CDR3 is 14 residues. Trimming shortened V by 0 bases and J by 1 base, and 7 bases separated the two germline ends. Germline loops: CDR1 SGHRS, CDR2 YFSETQ.

This clonotype was observed a handful of times. This sequence joins TRBV20-1 and TRBJ1-1; the D gene is possibly TRBD1 (5 bases). Between the trimmed V and J ends, which lost 0 bases and 4 bases, there was a span of 9 bases. The CDR3 has 13 residues. The germline gives CDR1 DFQATT, CDR2 SNEGSKA (reference sequence). The DNA of the CDR3 is TGCAGTGCTAGAGATTTTAGGGGCACTGAAGCTTTCTTT. Its translation: CSARDFRGTEAFF.

This clonotype was observed many times. The chain couples TRBV5-1 to TRBJ1-2; 8 bases agree with TRBD1. Unmatched junction bases numbered 9, after V lost 4 bases and J lost 4 bases. The germline gives CDR1 SGHRS, CDR2 YFSETQ. The CDR3 loop spans 15 amino acids. CDR3 residues: CASSGGTGVIYGYTF. For the CDR3, the DNA is TGCGCCAGCAGCGGAGGGACAGGAGTTATCTATGGCTACACCTTC.

The V call is TRBV4-1, the J call TRBJ2-7; no clear D gene. V was clipped by 0 bases and J by 0 bases, with 12 bases between them. CDR1 MGHRA and CDR2 YSYEKL come from the germline V gene. This CDR3 has 16 amino acids. The CDR3, as DNA: TGCGCCAGCAGCCAAGAAGTGGCAAAAAGCTCCTACGAGCAGTACTTC. Protein product: CASSQEVAKSSYEQYF.

At least ten counts were recorded for this clonotype. This chain joins TRBV20-1 and TRBJ1-4, with no clear D. CDR3 size: 11 residues. V dropped 6 bases and J dropped 6 bases, with 8 bases sitting between them. The V gene's germline CDR1 is DFQATT and CDR2 SNEGSKA (reference sequence). The CDR3 spells CSARRDEKLFF. The DNA of the CDR3 is TGCAGTGCGCGGAGGGATGAAAAACTGTTTTTT.

In regard to this clonotype: Being one base from a much bigger clone, this may be a read error. V is TRBV11-2 and J is TRBJ2-4, with a weak D call TRBD2 (6 bases). The J call may be in error: the DNA end matches TRBJ2-7 better. The CDR3 is 15 amino acids. The V gene's germline CDR1 is SGHAT and CDR2 FQNNGV. The CDR3 sequence: CASSDIGTDDYEQYF. Here the CDR3 DNA reads TGTGCCAGCAGCGACATAGGGACTGATGACTACGAGCAGTACTTC.

Regarding this clonotype: This could be a read error, since a much larger clone is one nucleotide away. The chain employs TRBV10-3 and TRBJ1-4, with D uncertain. Germline loops: CDR1 ENHRY, CDR2 SYGVKD. The CDR3 extends over 13 amino acids. The CDR3 here is CALSRRADEKLFF. The CDR3 coding sequence is TGTGCCCTCAGTAGAAGGGCAGATGAAAAACTGTTTTTT.

This clonotype was seen repeatedly, ten times or more. The chain has TRBV7-9 and TRBJ2-3, with 7 bases fitting TRBD1. J gave up 6 bases and V 2 bases, and 2 bases lay outside the gene matches. The CDR3 spans 13 residues. Germline CDR1 and CDR2: SEHNR and FQNEAQ (reference sequence). The CDR3 DNA reads TGTGCCAGCAGCTTAACAGGGGTGGATACGCAGTATTTT. This sequence encodes CASSLTGVDTQYF.

With regard to this clonotype: A much larger clone is a single base away; this may be a read error. The J gene is TRBJ2-5, the V gene TRBV20-1; 10 nucleotides match TRBD2. V dropped 1 base and J dropped 11; count of bases not matched to a gene: 13. The CDR3 totals 15 residues. The germline CDR1 and CDR2 sequences are DFQATT and SNEGSKA (reference sequence). CDR3 protein: CSARGDQRGGREQYF. CDR3 DNA: TGCAGTGCTAGAGGAGACCAGCGGGGGGGAAGGGAGCAGTACTTC.

The V and J genes are TRBV6-5 and TRBJ1-1; D is possibly TRBD1 (5 bases). The V end lost 1 base, the J end lost 12 bases, and 18 bases lay between the germline ends. There are 14 residues in the CDR3. Germline V gives CDR1 MNHEY, CDR2 SVGAGI. CDR3 loop: CASSYWNRQSESFF. The CDR3 nucleotides are TGTGCCAGCAGTTACTGGAACAGACAGTCCGAATCTTTCTTT.

This clonotype occurred a few times. The chain recombines TRBV10-3 with TRBJ1-1; a weak D match, TRBD1 (6 bases). V lost 5 bases to trimming and J lost 6 bases, with 10 bases between them. CDR1 and CDR2 (germline): ENHRY, SYGVKD. This CDR3 is built from 12 residues. The CDR3 nucleotides read TGTGCCATCAGTATGGGGGCGCCTGAAGCTTTCTTT. It translates to CAISMGAPEAFF.

As regards this clonotype: One end of the junction varies from germline; a read error may be responsible. V is TRBV20-1 and J is TRBJ1-5; D gene unclear. The CDR3 extends over 13 amino acids. The V gene's germline CDR1 is DFQATT and CDR2 SNEGSKA (reference sequence). The CDR3 sequence: CSARVPGNQPRHF. CDR3 DNA sequence: TGCAGTGCTAGAGTCCCGGGTAATCAGCCCCGGCATTTT.